This T cell receptor (beta chain) was observed in a study of cytomegalovirus exposure and HLA in healthy donors. Study-wide context: Among the 400 or so donors who were genotyped, 81% fell in the genetic ancestry cluster that is associated with self-reported Caucasian donors.

This CDR3 contains 15 residues. On this clone: Its antigen is unidentified.

The study's findings and limits: It was in a later analysis that TCR association rates were seen to vary by HLA locus, highest for DRB1 and lowest for HLA-C.

The PCR was carried out with 60 Vbeta primers and 13 Jbeta primers. Produced via immunoSEQ multiplex PCR; TCRdb's table is partial and in-frame only. The table includes about 110,000 clones, 73% detected once. The chain has TRBV21-1 and TRBJ1-3. TRBV21-1 is a recognized pseudogene. The sequenced sample consisted of PBMCs. The receptor's source is a man younger than 45 in good health and CMV-seronegative. CDR3 sequence (DNA): TGTGCCAGCAGCAAAAGGGAGGTGGGGGGAAACACCATATATTTT. It translates to CASSKREVGGNTIYF.